These 4 T cell receptor beta chains originate from one sample sequenced in a study of CD8 T cells in ankylosing spondylitis. Using its own MiXCR run on the 5' RACE reads, TCRdb lists one record per CDR3 protein. This table holds 150,000 to 200,000 distinct CDR3 sequences, around 19% found once. Sequencing input: blood, either unsorted or a sorted T cell fraction (not recorded which). These receptors were collected from a male donor with ankylosing spondylitis or in good health (not recorded which).

This clonotype came up a few times. V and J are TRBV11-2 and TRBJ2-1, with D hard to call. V lost 5 bases, J lost 4 bases, and 15 bases lay in between. Germline assignment: CDR1 SGHAT and CDR2 FQNNGV. CDR3 size: 15 residues. The CDR3 reads CASSPPVTGYNEQFF. The CDR3 DNA sequence: TGTGCCAGCAGCCCCCCGGTTACCGGATACAATGAGCAGTTCTTC. Filled out from reference TRBV11-2 and TRBJ2-1, the complete variable domain reads EAGVAQSPRYKIIEKRQSVAFWCNPISGHATLYWYQQILGQGPKLLIQFQNNGVVDDSQLPKDRFSAERLKGVDSTLKIQPAKLEDSAVYLCASSPPVTGYNEQFFGPGTRLTVL.

V gene TRBV28 combines with J gene TRBJ1-2; D possibly corresponds to TRBD1 (5 bases). Trimming left V 6 bases short and J 0 bases short, with 17 bases between. Germline V gene lookup returns CDR1 MDHEN and CDR2 SYDVKM. This CDR3 is 16 amino acids long. The CDR3 protein is CASSLRQRTANYGYTF. CDR3 DNA: TGTGCCAGCAGCCTTCGACAGAGAACAGCTAACTATGGCTACACCTTC.

This chain connects TRBV29-1 to TRBJ2-2, with 11 bases aligning to TRBD2. CDR3 length: 15 amino acids. CDR1 and CDR2 (germline): SQVTM, ANQGSEA. V shed 7 bases, J shed 4 bases, and the junction held 8 bases outside the gene matches. The CDR3 sequence is CSAFTSGRSTGELFF. CDR3 in DNA: TGCAGCGCCTTTACTAGCGGGAGATCCACCGGGGAGCTGTTTTTT.

This chain uses TRBV4-2 with TRBJ2-5, with 8 bases matching TRBD2. The V gene end was trimmed by 3 bases and the J gene end by 5 bases; junction bases not matched to a gene: 8. The CDR3 totals 15 residues. CDR1 and CDR2 (germline): LGHNA, YNFKEQ. CDR3 sequence: CASSQTAGVDETQYF. The CDR3 DNA reads as TGTGCCAGCAGCCAGACAGCGGGAGTGGATGAGACCCAGTACTTC.